The 10 T cell receptor beta chains presented below share a single source sample, sequenced in a study of response to subunit inactivated influenza vaccine. Each CDR3 protein gets one entry after TCRdb re-called the RT-PCR reads with MiXCR. The repertoire includes 500,000 to 600,000 distinct CDR3 sequences, more than 15% of them detected once, and 2.5% to 3.5% sits in the top ten. The sample here was CD4+ T cells sorted from PBMCs, taken roughly 24 months after vaccination. The receptors derive from a man aged 50 to 69 who received an inactivated influenza vaccine.

This clonotype was seen repeatedly, ten times or more. The rearrangement uses TRBV12-3 or TRBV12-4 and TRBJ1-2; 7 bases map to TRBD1. The CDR3 totals 15 residues. Losses at the gene ends were 1 base for V and 10 bases for J; bases not matched to a gene: 12. DNA of the CDR3: TGTGCCAGCAGTTTAGGAGGGCGACAGGGTCTCGACTACACCTTC. It is translated as CASSLGGRQGLDYTF.

This clonotype was counted a few times. V gene TRBV5-1 combines with J gene TRBJ1-1; 10 bases are a match to TRBD1. J was trimmed by 7 bases and V by 4 bases; bases with no gene match: 7. CDR1 and CDR2 from the germline V gene are SGHRS and YFSETQ. The CDR3 is made up of 14 amino acids. In DNA, the CDR3 is TGCGCCAGCAGCGGGCCGGGACAGGGGCTTGAAGCTTTCTTT. As protein: CASSGPGQGLEAFF.

V and J are TRBV20-1 and TRBJ1-5; D unresolved. Germline V gene lookup returns CDR1 DFQATT and CDR2 SNEGSKA (reference sequence). The V end was cut by 0 bases, the J end by 7 bases, with 10 bases between. CDR3 length: 13 residues. CDR3 sequence: CSARDLTRQPQHF. The CDR3, as DNA: TGCAGTGCTAGAGACCTTACCCGCCAGCCCCAGCATTTT.

This chain connects TRBV20-1 to TRBJ1-5; D is perhaps TRBD1 (5 bases). The CDR3 is 17 residues long. The V end lost 5 bases, the J end lost 0 bases, and 20 bases lay between the germline ends. Germline-derived CDR1 and CDR2 are DFQATT and SNEGSKA (reference sequence). The CDR3 DNA sequence: TGCAGTGCTGGGGGGACGGATTCACTCTATAGCAATCAGCCCCAGCATTTT. This translates into CSAGGTDSLYSNQPQHF.

This clonotype was counted at least ten times. This chain uses TRBV7-9 with TRBJ2-3; 7 bases match TRBD2. Germline V gene lookup returns CDR1 SEHNR and CDR2 FQNEAQ (reference sequence). Trimming at V came to 3 bases and at J to 2 bases, leaving 8 bases not matched to a gene. The CDR3 runs to 16 residues. The CDR3 loop is CASSFDPAGYTDTQYF. DNA of the CDR3: TGTGCCAGCAGCTTTGACCCAGCGGGATACACAGATACGCAGTATTTT.

The chain's CDR3 is CAWSVSPNVLTF. The CDR3 DNA reads TGTGCCTGGAGTGTATCGCCCAACGTCCTGACTTTC. The chain couples TRBV30 to TRBJ2-6, with D unresolved. Trimming stripped 0 bases from V and 8 bases from J, with 5 bases between. CDR3 size: 12 residues. Germline lookup yields CDR1 GTSNPN and CDR2 SVGIG (reference sequence).

The gene calls are TRBV5-4 and TRBJ2-7, with D possibly matching TRBD2 (5 bases). V was shortened by 1 base and J by 7 bases, with 15 bases between the two germline ends. The CDR3 has 14 residues. Germline CDR1 is SGHNT and CDR2 is YYREEE (reference sequence). As DNA, the CDR3 is TGTGCCAGCAGCTTGAGTCTAGCAGCGAGTGAGCAGTACTTC. It encodes CASSLSLAASEQYF.

J is TRBJ2-2 and V is TRBV5-4; 8 bases fit TRBD1. This CDR3 is 15 amino acids long. Germline CDR1 SGHNT, CDR2 YYREEE (reference sequence). J lost 3 bases, V lost 0 bases, and 1 base had no gene match. The CDR3 here is CASSLETGDTGELFF. The DNA of the CDR3 is TGTGCCAGCAGCTTGGAGACAGGGGACACCGGGGAGCTGTTTTTT. The full variable domain, with the rest looked up from reference TRBV5-4 and TRBJ2-2, is ETGVTQSPTHLIKTRGQQVTLRCSSQSGHNTVSWYQQALGQGPQFIFQYYREEENGRGNFPPRFSGLQFPNYSSELNVNALELDDSALYLCASSLETGDTGELFFGEGSRLTVL.

This clonotype was observed a few times. V is TRBV7-2 and J is TRBJ2-3; a weak D match, TRBD1 (7 bases). Per the germline V gene, CDR1 is SGHTA and CDR2 is FQGNSA. V was shortened by 5 bases and J by 0 bases, with 12 bases between the two germline ends. The length of the CDR3 is 15 residues. The CDR3 loop reads CASSVQGTSTDTQYF. CDR3 in DNA: TGTGCCAGCAGCGTACAGGGGACTAGCACAGATACGCAGTATTTT.

The chain uses TRBV27 and TRBJ1-2; D gene unclear. V was clipped by 5 bases and J by 7 bases, with 17 bases between them. This CDR3 is 14 amino acids long. The germline CDR1 and CDR2 sequences are MNHEY and SMNVEV (reference sequence). The CDR3 protein is CASSPLSKYGGYTF. The CDR3 DNA reads as TGTGCCAGCAGTCCGCTGTCCAAGTACGGTGGCTACACCTTC.